This TCR beta chain was found in a study of T cells in Graves' hyperthyroidism and ophthalmopathy. Study observations and caveats: A 13 V-J model separated ophthalmopathy from stable hyperthyroidism.

Trimming removed 4 bases at V and 5 bases at J, with 14 bases between. The CDR3 totals 14 residues. Germline V lookup: CDR1 SGHNT, CDR2 YENEEA. This clonotype was seen at least ten times. Its antigen is unknown. Amplified TCR beta CDR3 regions came from RNA transcripts. First-round RT-PCR targeting the TCR CDR3 was performed with the HTBI primer set. One entry per CDR3 protein, called by TCRdb with MiXCR from the multiplex PCR reads. The repertoire has 500,000 to 600,000 distinct CDR3 sequences, 15% to 20% of them found once; the top ten carry over 45%. The chain uses TRBV11-3 and TRBJ2-5; possibly TRBD1 or TRBD2 for D (5 bases each). The material sequenced was blood. The source of this sequence is a man aged 35 to 55 with Graves' ophthalmopathy. The CDR3: CASSSGSLDETQYF. CDR3 bases: TGTGCCAGCAGCTCAGGGTCACTAGATGAGACCCAGTACTTC.